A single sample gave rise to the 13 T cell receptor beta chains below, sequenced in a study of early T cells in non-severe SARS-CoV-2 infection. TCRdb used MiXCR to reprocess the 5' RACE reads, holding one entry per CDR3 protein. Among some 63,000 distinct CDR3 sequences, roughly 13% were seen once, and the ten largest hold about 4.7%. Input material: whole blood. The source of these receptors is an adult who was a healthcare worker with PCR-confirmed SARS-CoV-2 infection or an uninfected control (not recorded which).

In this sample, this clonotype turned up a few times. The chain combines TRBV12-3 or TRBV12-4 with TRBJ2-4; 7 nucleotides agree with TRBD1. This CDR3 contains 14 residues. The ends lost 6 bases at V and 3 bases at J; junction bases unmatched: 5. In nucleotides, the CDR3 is TGTGCCAGCAGCCGGGGACAGTTCAAAAACATTCAGTACTTC. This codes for CASSRGQFKNIQYF.

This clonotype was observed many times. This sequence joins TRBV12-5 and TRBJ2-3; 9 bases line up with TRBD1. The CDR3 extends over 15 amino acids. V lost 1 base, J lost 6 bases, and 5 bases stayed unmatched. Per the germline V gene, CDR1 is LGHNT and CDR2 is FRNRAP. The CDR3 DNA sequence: TGTGCTAGTGGTTTGGGGACAGGGGATCAGGATACGCAGTATTTT. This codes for CASGLGTGDQDTQYF.

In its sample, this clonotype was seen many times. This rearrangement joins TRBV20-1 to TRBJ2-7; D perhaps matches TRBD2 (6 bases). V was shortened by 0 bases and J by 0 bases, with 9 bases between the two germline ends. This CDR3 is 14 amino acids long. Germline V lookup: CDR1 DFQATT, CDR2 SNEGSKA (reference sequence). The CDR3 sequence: CSARDFSGSYEQYF. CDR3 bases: TGCAGTGCTAGAGATTTTAGCGGCTCCTACGAGCAGTACTTC.

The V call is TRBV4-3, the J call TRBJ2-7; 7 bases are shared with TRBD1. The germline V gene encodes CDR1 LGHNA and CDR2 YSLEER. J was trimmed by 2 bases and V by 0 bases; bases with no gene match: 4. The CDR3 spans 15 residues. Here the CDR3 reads CASSQEAGGTYEQYF. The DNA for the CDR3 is TGCGCCAGCAGCCAAGAGGCAGGGGGAACCTACGAGCAGTACTTC.

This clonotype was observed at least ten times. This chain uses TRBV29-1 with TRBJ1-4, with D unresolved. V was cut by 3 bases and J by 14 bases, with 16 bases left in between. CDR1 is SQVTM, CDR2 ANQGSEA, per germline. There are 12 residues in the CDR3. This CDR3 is CSVDSPGKALFF. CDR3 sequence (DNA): TGCAGCGTTGATTCCCCGGGGAAGGCTCTGTTTTTT.

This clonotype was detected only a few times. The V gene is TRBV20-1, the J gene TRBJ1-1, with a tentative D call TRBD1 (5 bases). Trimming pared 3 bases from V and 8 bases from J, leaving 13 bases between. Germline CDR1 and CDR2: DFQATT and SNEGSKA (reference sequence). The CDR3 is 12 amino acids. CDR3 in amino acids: CSARTAWEEAFF. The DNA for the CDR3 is TGCAGTGCTAGGACAGCCTGGGAAGAAGCTTTCTTT.

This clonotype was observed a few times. The CDR3 sequence is CASSNKNIQYF. The CDR3 DNA reads TGTGCCAGCAGCAACAAAAACATTCAGTACTTC. This rearrangement joins TRBV12-3 or TRBV12-4 to TRBJ2-4; D call uncertain. CDR3 size: 11 residues. Trimming left V 6 bases short and J 3 bases short, with 3 bases between.

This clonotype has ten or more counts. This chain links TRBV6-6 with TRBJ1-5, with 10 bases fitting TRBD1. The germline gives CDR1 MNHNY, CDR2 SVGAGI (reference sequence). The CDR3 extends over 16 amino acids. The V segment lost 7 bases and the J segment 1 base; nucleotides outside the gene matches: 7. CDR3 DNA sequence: TGTGCCAGCACCCCCCGGACAGGGGGAAGCAATCAGCCCCAGCATTTT. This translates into CASTPRTGGSNQPQHF.

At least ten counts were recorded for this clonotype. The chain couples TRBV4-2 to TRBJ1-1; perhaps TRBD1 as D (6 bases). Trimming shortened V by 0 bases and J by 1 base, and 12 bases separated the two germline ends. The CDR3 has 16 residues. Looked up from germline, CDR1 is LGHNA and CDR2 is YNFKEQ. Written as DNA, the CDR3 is TGTGCCAGCAGCCAAGATCTCTGGGGGGCGAACACTGAAGCTTTCTTT. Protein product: CASSQDLWGANTEAFF.

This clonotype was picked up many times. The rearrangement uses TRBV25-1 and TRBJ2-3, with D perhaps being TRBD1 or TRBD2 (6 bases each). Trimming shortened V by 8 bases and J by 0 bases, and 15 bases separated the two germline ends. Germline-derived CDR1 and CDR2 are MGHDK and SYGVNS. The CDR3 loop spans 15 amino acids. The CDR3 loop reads CASGIGGPSTDTQYF. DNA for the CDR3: TGTGCCAGCGGAATTGGGGGGCCTAGCACAGATACGCAGTATTTT.

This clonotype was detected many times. CDR3 loop: CSVVQRIYGYTF. The CDR3 region has the DNA TGCAGCGTTGTCCAGCGAATCTATGGCTACACCTTC. V usage is TRBV29-1 and J usage is TRBJ1-2; D unclear. V lost 4 bases and J lost 4, with 10 bases in between. Germline CDR1 SQVTM, CDR2 ANQGSEA. The CDR3 has 12 residues.

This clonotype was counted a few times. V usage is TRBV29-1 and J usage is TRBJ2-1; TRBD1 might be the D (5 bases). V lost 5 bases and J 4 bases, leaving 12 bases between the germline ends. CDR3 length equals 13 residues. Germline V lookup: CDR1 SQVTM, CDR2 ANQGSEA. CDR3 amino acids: CSVSSGQYNEQFF. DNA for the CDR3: TGCAGCGTTAGTTCAGGGCAATACAATGAGCAGTTCTTC.

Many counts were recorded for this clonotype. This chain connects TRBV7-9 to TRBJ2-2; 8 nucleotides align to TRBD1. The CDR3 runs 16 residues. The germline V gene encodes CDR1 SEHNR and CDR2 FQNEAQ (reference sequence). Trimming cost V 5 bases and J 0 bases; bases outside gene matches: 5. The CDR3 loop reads CASSKRQGPNTGELFF. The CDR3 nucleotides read TGTGCCAGCAGCAAGAGACAGGGGCCGAACACCGGGGAGCTGTTTTTT. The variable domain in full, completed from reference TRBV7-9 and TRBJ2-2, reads DTGVSQNPRHKITKRGQNVTFRCDPISEHNRLYWYRQTLGQGPEFLTYFQNEAQLEKSRLLSDRFSAERPKGSFSTLEIQRTEQGDSAMYLCASSKRQGPNTGELFFGEGSRLTVL.